This TCR beta chain was profiled in a study of blood T cell repertoires in COVID-19. Participants came from around 25 US areas, aged roughly 18 to 89 years. Per the study methods: Amplification from reference gene primers served as the basis for estimated nucleated cell counts. Sequencing used immunoSEQ multiplex PCR; TCRdb keeps in-frame clones, though not all of them. For V, J and clone size, that table is used; D and trimming come from the DNA. The sample yields 200,000 to 250,000 clones, around nine tenths seen once. The source is a young woman who had recovered from COVID-19. Sequenced input: PBMCs or T cells enriched from blood (not recorded which).

CDR3 loop: CASSLMGSGGTDTQYF. The CDR3 nucleotides are TGTGCCAGCAGCTTAATGGGTAGCGGGGGCACAGATACGCAGTATTTT. V gene TRBV7-2 combines with J gene TRBJ2-3, with TRBD2 matching over 8 bases. The CDR3 has 16 amino acids. Unmatched junction bases numbered 5, after V lost 2 bases and J lost 1 base. Per the germline V gene, CDR1 is SGHTA and CDR2 is FQGNSA.